This T cell receptor (beta chain) was obtained from a study of OX40 agonist ivuxolimab in advanced cancers. The wider study: Each patient was given ivuxolimab into a vein every 2 weeks, at 0.01 to 10 mg/kg. Partial responses, seen in three patients, involved one hepatocellular carcinoma and two cutaneous melanomas. Overall study findings and caveats: Expansion of clones was among the lowest in partial responders at 0.1-3.0 mg/kg.

Germline CDR1 SGDLS, CDR2 YYNGEE. Trimming left V 0 bases short and J 0 bases short, with 13 bases between. This CDR3 comprises 17 residues. TCRdb keeps only in-frame clones here, not all; method: immunoSEQ multiplex PCR. The sample lists about 94,000 clones; approximately 92% were seen once. Comment on this clone: Antigen specificity is unknown.

Patients with a history of autoimmune disease or on systemic immunosuppression were excluded. Sample: CD4+ or CD8+ T cells sorted from blood, taken in a trial of the OX40 agonist ivuxolimab. This sequence originates from an adult with an advanced solid tumor such as melanoma, head and neck, liver or kidney cancer. The chain combines TRBV9 with TRBJ1-3, with D possibly TRBD1 on 5 matching bases. The CDR3 coding sequence is TGTGCCAGCAGCGTAGGAAGGGGACGGACCTCTGGAAACACCATATATTTT. It translates to CASSVGRGRTSGNTIYF.